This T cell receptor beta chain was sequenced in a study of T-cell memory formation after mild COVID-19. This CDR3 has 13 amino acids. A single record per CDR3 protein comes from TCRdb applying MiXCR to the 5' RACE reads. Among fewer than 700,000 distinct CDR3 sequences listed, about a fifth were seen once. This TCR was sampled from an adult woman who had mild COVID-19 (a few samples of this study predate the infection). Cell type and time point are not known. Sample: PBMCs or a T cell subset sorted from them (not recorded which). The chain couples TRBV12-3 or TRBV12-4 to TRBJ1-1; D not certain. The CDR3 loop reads CAQLLDSGTEAFF. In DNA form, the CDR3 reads TGTGCTCAGCTATTAGATTCGGGCACTGAAGCTTTCTTT.